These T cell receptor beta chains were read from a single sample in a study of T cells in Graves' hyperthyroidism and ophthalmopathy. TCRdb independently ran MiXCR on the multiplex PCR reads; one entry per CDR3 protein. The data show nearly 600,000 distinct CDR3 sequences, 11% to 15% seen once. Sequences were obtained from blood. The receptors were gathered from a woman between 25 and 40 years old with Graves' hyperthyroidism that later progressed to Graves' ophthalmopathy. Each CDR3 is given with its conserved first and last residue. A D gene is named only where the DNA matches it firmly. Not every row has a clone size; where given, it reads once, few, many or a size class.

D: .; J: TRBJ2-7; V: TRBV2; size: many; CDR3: CASSAPGVSYEQYF; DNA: TGTGCCAGCAGTGCGCCGGGAGTCTCCTACGAGCAGTACTTC
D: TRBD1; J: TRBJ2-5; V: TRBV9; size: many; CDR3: CASSVGRQGGETQYF; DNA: TGTGCCAGCAGCGTCGGAAGACAGGGTGGAGAGACCCAGTACTTC
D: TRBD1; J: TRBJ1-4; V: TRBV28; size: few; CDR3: CASTSDRGQGTNEKLFF; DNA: TGTGCCAGCACCAGCGACAGGGGTCAAGGAACTAATGAAAAACTGTTTTTT
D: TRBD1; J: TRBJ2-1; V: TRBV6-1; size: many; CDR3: CASSTDRGLWNEQFF; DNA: TGTGCCAGCAGTACCGACAGGGGGCTTTGGAATGAGCAGTTCTTC
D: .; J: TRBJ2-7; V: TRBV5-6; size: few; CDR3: CASSLKGGLGEQYF; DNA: TGTGCCAGCAGCTTGAAAGGGGGTCTAGGCGAGCAGTACTTC
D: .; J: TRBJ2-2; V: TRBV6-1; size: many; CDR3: CASTNRGSTGELFF; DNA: TGTGCCAGCACGAATCGTGGGAGCACCGGGGAGCTGTTTTTT
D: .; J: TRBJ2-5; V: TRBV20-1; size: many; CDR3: CTTPYRETQYF; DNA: TGCACCACGCCCTACAGGGAGACCCAGTACTTC
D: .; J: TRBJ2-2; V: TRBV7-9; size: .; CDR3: CASSSDSRTGELFF; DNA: TGCGCCAGCAGCTCGGACTCTCGGACCGGGGAGCTGTTTTTT
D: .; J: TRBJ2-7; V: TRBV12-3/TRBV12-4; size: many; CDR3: CASSSRLRPSYEQYF; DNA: TGTGCCAGCAGTTCCCGCCTGAGGCCCAGCTACGAGCAGTACTTC
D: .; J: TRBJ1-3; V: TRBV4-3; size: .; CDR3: CASSQDLPGGSGNTIYF; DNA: TGCGCCAGCAGCCAAGATCTCCCGGGGGGCAGTGGAAACACCATATATTTT
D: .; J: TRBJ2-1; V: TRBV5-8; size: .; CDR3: CASSYGGGDEQFF; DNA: TGTGCCAGCAGCTATGGGGGCGGGGATGAGCAGTTCTTC
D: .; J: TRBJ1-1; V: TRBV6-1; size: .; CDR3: CACRDFLETEAFF; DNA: TGTGCCTGCAGGGACTTTTTAGAGACTGAAGCTTTCTTT
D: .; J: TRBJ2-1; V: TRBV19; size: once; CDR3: CASSIGQYSEQFF; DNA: TGTGCCAGTAGTATCGGACAGTACAGTGAGCAGTTCTTC
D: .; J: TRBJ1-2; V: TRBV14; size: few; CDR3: CASSQATSNYGYTF; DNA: TGTGCCAGCAGCCAAGCTACATCTAACTATGGCTACACCTTC
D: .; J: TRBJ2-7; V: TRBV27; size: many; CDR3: CASSLSGGRRGEQYF; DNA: TGTGCCAGCAGTTTATCTGGTGGGAGGAGGGGCGAGCAGTACTTC
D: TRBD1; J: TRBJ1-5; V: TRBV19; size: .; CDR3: CASSIRGQPNQPQHF; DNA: TGTGCCAGTAGTATTAGGGGACAGCCTAATCAGCCCCAGCATTTT
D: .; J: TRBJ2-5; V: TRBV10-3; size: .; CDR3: CAISGGSQETQYF; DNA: TGTGCCATCAGTGGTGGGAGTCAAGAGACCCAGTACTTC
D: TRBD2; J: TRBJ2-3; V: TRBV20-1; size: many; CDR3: CSAREPSGNADTQYF; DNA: TGCAGTGCTAGAGAGCCTAGCGGGAATGCAGATACGCAGTATTTT
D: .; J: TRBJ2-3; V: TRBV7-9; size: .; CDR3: CASSRRTVQDTQYF; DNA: TGTGCCAGCAGCCGGAGGACAGTGCAAGATACGCAGTATTTT
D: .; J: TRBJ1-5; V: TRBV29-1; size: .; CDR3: CSARGTNQPQHF; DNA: TGCAGCGCGCGGGGTACAAATCAGCCCCAGCATTTT
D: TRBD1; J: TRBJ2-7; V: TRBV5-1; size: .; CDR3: CASRGRDRGPQQYF; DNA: TGCGCCAGTCGGGGCCGGGACAGGGGGCCCCAGCAGTACTTC
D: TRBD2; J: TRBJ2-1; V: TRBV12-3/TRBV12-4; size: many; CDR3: CASSFLSGRMNEQFF; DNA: TGTGCCAGCAGTTTTTTAAGCGGGAGAATGAATGAGCAGTTCTTC
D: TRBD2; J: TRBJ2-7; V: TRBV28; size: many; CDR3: CASSLVAGSYEQYF; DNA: TGTGCCAGCAGTTTAGTAGCGGGATCCTACGAGCAGTACTTC
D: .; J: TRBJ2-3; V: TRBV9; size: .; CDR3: CASGNSTDTQYF; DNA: TGTGCCAGCGGGAACAGCACAGATACGCAGTATTTT
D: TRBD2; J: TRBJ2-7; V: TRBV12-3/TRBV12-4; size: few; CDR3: CASSGTSGHAPYEQYF; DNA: TGTGCCAGCAGCGGGACTAGCGGGCATGCCCCCTACGAGCAGTACTTC
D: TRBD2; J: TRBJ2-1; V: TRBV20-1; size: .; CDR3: CSATGGRAVNEQFF; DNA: TGCAGTGCGACGGGCGGGAGGGCGGTCAATGAGCAGTTCTTC
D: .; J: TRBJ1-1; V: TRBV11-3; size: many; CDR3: CASSPNREGTEAFF; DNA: TGTGCCAGCAGTCCTAACAGGGAGGGGACTGAAGCTTTCTTT
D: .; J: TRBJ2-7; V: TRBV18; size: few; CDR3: CASSPLGVNTYYEQYF; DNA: TGTGCCAGCTCACCTCTTGGAGTCAATACTTACTACGAGCAGTACTTC
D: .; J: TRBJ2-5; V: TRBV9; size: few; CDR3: CASSPLYPGRETQYF; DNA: TGTGCCAGCAGCCCCCTTTACCCAGGTCGGGAGACCCAGTACTTC
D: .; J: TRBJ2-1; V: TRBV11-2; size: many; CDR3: CASSLIIFTDEQFF; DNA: TGTGCCAGCAGCTTAATAATTTTTACCGATGAGCAGTTCTTC
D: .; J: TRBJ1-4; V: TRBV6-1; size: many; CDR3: CASSQTGGSTNEKLFF; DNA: TGTGCCAGCAGCCAAACGGGCGGCTCAACTAATGAAAAACTGTTTTTT
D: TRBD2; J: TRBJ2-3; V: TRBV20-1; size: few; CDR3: CSASELAGGADTQYF; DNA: TGCAGTGCTAGCGAACTAGCGGGAGGTGCAGATACGCAGTATTTT
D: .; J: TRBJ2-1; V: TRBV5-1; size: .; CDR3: CASSLGMNRNEQFF; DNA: TGCGCCAGCAGCTTGGGTATGAATCGCAATGAGCAGTTCTTC
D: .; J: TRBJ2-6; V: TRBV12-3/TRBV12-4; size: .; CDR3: CAGRDHNSGANVLTF; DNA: TGTGCCGGCAGGGATCACAACTCTGGGGCCAACGTCCTGACTTTC
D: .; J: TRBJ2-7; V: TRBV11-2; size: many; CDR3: CASSPKVASENYEQYF; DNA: TGTGCCAGCAGCCCAAAGGTAGCTAGCGAAAACTACGAGCAGTACTTC
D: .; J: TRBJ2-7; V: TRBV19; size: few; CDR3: CASSIDHIRLHEQYF; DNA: TGTGCCAGTAGTATAGATCATATCAGGTTACACGAGCAGTACTTC
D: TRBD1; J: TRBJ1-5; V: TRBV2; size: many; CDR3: CASSAGQGAGQPQHF; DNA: TGTGCCAGCAGTGCGGGTCAGGGGGCAGGTCAGCCCCAGCATTTT
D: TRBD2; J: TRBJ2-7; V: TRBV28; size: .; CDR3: CASGKAGGPYYKQYF; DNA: TGTGCCAGCGGGAAGGCGGGAGGGCCTTACTACAAGCAGTACTTC
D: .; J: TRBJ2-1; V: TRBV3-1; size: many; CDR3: CASSRADLRNEQFF; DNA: TGTGCCAGCAGCCGAGCGGACTTAAGGAATGAGCAGTTCTTC
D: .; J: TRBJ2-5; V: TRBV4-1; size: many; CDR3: CASGFGGDQETQYF; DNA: TGCGCCAGCGGCTTCGGAGGAGACCAAGAGACCCAGTACTTC
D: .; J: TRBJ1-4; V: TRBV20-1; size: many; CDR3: CSARDPRKGEKLFF; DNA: TGCAGTGCTAGAGACCCCCGTAAGGGAGAAAAACTGTTTTTT
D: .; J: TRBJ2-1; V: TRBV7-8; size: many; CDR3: CASSPQARPEQFF; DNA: TGTGCCAGCAGCCCCCAAGCCCGTCCCGAGCAGTTCTTC
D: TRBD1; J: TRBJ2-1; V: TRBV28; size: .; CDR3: CASSLTGNYNEQFF; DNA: TGTGCCAGCAGTTTGACAGGGAACTACAATGAGCAGTTCTTC
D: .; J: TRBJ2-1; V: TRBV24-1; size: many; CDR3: CATSWGQGHSYNEQFF; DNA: TGTGCCACTTCCTGGGGGCAGGGCCATTCCTACAATGAGCAGTTCTTC
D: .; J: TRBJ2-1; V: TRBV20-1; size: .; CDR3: CSARDFGKSSYNEQFF; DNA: TGCAGTGCTAGAGATTTCGGGAAGAGCTCCTACAATGAGCAGTTCTTC
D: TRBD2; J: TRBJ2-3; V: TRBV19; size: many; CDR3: CASSIGLAGGYDTQYF; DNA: TGTGCCAGTAGTATAGGCCTAGCGGGAGGTTACGATACGCAGTATTTT
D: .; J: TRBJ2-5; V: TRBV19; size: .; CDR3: CASRPFFSGETQYF; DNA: TGTGCCAGTAGGCCCTTTTTTAGCGGAGAGACCCAGTACTTC
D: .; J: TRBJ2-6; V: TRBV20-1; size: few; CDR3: CSSDSSSGANVLTF; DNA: TGCAGTTCGGACAGCAGCTCTGGGGCCAACGTCCTGACTTTC
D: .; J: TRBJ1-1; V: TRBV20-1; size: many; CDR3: CSQPLQDSFFF; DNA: TGCTCCCAACCTCTCCAGGACAGTTTTTTCTTT